The present TCR beta chain was sequenced within a study of STAT5B mutations in CD4+ large granular lymphocyte leukemia. Per the authors' pipeline: The detection floor for productive clonotype frequency was 2.59 x 10-5. The repertoire was sequenced with immunoSEQ multiplex PCR; TCRdb's copy has only in-frame clones and lacks some. V, J and clone size reflect that table, while D and trimming were determined from the DNA. The data hold about 24,000 clones, with 72% observed a single time. Germline CDR1 SGHRS, CDR2 YFSETQ. The CDR3 length is 16 residues. After removal of 4 bases from V and 10 bases from J, the junction contained 11 bases not matched to a gene.

The rearrangement joins TRBV5-1 to TRBJ2-1; 13 bases map to TRBD2. Sequencing was performed on CD4+ T cells from blood buffy coats. This sequence was found in a human donor in good health. Here the CDR3 DNA reads TGCGCCAGCAGCCGAGGAACTAGCGGGGGGGCCGTAGAGCAGTTCTTC. Protein sequence: CASSRGTSGGAVEQFF.